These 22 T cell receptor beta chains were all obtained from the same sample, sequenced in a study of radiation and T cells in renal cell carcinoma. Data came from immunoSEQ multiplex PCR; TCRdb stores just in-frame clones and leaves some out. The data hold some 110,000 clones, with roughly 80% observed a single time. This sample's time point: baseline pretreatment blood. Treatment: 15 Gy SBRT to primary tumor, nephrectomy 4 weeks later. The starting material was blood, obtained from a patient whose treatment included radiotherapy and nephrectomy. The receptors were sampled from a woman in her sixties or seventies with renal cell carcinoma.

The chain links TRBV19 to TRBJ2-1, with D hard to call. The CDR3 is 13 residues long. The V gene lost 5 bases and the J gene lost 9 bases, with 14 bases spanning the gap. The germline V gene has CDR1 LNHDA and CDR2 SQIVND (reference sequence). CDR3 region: CASSPRELSEQFF. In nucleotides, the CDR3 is TGTGCCAGTAGTCCCAGAGAGCTGTCTGAGCAGTTCTTC.

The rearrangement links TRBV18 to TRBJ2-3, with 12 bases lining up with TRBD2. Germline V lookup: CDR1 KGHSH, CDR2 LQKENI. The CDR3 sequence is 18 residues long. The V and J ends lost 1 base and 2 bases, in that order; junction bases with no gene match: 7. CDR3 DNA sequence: TGTGCCAGCTCACCACAACTAGCGGGAGGATCAGACACAGATACGCAGTATTTT. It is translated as CASSPQLAGGSDTDTQYF. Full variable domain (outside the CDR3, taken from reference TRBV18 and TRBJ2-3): NAGVMQNPRHLVRRRGQEARLRCSPMKGHSHVYWYRQLPEEGLKFMVYLQKENIIDESGMPKERFSAEFPKEGPSILRIQQVVRGDSAAYFCASSPQLAGGSDTDTQYFGPGTRLTVL.

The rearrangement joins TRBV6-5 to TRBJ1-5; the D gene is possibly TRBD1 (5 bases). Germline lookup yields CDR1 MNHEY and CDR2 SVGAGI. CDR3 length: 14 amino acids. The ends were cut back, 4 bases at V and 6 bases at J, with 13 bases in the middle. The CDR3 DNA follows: TGTGCCAGCAGTTTCGGGACGGGTTTTCAGCCCCAGCATTTT. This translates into CASSFGTGFQPQHF.

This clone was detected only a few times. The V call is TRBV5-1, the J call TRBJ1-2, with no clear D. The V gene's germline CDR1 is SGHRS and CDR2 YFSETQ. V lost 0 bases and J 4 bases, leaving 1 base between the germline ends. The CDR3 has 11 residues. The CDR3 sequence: CASSLGYGYTF. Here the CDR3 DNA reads TGCGCCAGCAGCTTGGGCTATGGCTACACCTTC.

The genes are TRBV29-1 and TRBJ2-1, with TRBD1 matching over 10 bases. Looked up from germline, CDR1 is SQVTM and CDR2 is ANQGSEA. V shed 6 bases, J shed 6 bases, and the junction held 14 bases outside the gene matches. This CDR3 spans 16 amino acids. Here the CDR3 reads CSVQSTDRGRLNEQFF. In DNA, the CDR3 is TGCAGCGTCCAATCCACCGACAGGGGGCGCCTCAATGAGCAGTTCTTC.

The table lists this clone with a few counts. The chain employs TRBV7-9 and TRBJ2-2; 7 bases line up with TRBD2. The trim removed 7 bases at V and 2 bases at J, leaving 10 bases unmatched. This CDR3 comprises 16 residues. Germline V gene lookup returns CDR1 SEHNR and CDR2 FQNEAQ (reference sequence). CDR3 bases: TGTGCCAGCATGACGGGGGGACCGGTAAACACCGGGGAGCTGTTTTTT. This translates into CASMTGGPVNTGELFF.

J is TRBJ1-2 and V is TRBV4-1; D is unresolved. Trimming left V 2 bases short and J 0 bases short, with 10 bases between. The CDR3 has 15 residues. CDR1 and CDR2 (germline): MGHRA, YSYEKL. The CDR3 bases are TGCGCCAGCAGCCAACTGACATTTACTAACTATGGCTACACCTTC. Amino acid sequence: CASSQLTFTNYGYTF.

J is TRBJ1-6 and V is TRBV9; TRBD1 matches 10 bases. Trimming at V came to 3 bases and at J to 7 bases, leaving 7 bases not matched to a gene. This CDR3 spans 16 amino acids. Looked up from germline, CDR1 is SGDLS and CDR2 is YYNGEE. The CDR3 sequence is CASSAVQTGGNSPLHF. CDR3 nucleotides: TGTGCCAGCAGCGCAGTTCAGACAGGGGGCAATTCACCCCTCCACTTT.

CDR3: CASSFRTGQSSYNSPLHF. As DNA, the CDR3 is TGCGCCAGCAGCTTCCGGACAGGCCAGAGCTCCTATAATTCACCCCTCCACTTT. The rearrangement uses TRBV5-1 and TRBJ1-6, with 7 bases identical to TRBD1. J lost 0 bases, V lost 2 bases, and 8 bases had no gene match. Germline V lookup: CDR1 SGHRS, CDR2 YFSETQ. This CDR3 region has 18 residues.

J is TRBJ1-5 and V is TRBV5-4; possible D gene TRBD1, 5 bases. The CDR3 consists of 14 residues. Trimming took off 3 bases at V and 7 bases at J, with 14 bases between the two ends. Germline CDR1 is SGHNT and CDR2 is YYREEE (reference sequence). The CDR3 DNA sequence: TGTGCCAGCAGCTACGGACAAGCACAACAGCCCCAGCATTTT. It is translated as CASSYGQAQQPQHF. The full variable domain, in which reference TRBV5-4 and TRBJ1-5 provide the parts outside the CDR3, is ETGVTQSPTHLIKTRGQQVTLRCSSQSGHNTVSWYQQALGQGPQFIFQYYREEENGRGNFPPRFSGLQFPNYSSELNVNALELDDSALYLCASSYGQAQQPQHFGDGTRLSIL.

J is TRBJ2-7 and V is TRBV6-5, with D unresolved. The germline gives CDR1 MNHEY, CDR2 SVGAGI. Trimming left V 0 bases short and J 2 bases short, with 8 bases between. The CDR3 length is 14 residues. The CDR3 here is CASSYSTLTYEQYF. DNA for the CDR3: TGTGCCAGCAGTTACTCGACTCTGACCTACGAGCAGTACTTC.

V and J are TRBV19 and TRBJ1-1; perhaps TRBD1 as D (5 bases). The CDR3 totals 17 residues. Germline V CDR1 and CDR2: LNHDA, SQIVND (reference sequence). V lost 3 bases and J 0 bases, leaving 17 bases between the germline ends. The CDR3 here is CASSILWGGRMNTEAFF. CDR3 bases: TGTGCCAGTAGTATCTTATGGGGGGGACGGATGAACACTGAAGCTTTCTTT.

The CDR3 is CASSELGQFF. For the CDR3, the DNA is TGTGCCAGCAGTGAACTCGGGCAGTTCTTC. This chain uses TRBV6-1 with TRBJ2-1; D is ambiguous. CDR1 and CDR2 (germline): MNHNS, SASEGT. V lost 2 bases and J 12 bases, leaving 5 bases between the germline ends. The CDR3 runs to 10 residues.

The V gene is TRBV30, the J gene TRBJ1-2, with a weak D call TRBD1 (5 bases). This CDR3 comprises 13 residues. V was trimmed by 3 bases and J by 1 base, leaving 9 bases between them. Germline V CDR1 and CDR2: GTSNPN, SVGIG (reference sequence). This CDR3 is CAWSLGDNYGYTF. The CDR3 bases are TGTGCCTGGAGCCTAGGGGATAACTATGGCTACACCTTC. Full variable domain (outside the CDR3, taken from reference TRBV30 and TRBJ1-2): SQTIHQWPATLVQPVGSPLSLECTVEGTSNPNLYWYRQAAGRGLQLLFYSVGIGQISSEVPQNLSASRPQDRQFILSSKKLLLSDSGFYLCAWSLGDNYGYTFGSGTRLTVV.

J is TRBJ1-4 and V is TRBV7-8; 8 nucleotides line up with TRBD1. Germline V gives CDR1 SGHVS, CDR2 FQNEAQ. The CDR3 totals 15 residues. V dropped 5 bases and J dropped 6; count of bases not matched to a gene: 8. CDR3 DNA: TGTGCCAGCAGCCCCCGGACAGGGTATTATGAAAAACTGTTTTTT. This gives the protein CASSPRTGYYEKLFF.

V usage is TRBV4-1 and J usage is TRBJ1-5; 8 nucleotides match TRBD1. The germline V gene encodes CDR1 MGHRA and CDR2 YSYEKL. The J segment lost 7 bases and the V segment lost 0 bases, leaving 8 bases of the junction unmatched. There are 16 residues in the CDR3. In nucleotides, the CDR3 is TGCGCCAGCAGCCAAGAGACAGGGGCGAACGGCCAGCCCCAGCATTTT. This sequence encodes CASSQETGANGQPQHF.

As DNA, the CDR3 is TGTGCCAGCAGCCTAGACAGGGGGTACGAGCAGTACTTC. Translated: CASSLDRGYEQYF. This chain uses TRBV5-6 with TRBJ2-7; 9 bases are shared with TRBD1. This CDR3 is built from 13 residues. CDR1 and CDR2 from the germline V gene are SGHDT and YYEEEE. V lost 4 bases and J lost 4; bases outside the gene matches: 3.

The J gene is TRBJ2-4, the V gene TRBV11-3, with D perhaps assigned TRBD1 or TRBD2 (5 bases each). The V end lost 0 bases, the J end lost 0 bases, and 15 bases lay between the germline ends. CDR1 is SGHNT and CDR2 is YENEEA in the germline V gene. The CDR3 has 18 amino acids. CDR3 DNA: TGTGCCAGCAGCTTAGACGGGGTGGCAGGGCAAGCCAAAAACATTCAGTACTTC. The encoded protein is CASSLDGVAGQAKNIQYF.

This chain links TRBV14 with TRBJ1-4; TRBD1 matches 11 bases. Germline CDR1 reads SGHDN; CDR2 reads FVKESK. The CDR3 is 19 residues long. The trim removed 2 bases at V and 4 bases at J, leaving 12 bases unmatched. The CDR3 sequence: CASSQSRGQGARSNEKLFF. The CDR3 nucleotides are TGTGCCAGCAGCCAATCCCGCGGACAGGGGGCGCGGAGTAATGAAAAACTGTTTTTT.

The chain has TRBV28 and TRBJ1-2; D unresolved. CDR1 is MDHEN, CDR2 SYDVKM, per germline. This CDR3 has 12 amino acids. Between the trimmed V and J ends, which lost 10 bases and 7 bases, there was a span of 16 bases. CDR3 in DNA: TGTGCCACCTCACCCACGGCAGGTGGCTACACCTTC. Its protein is CATSPTAGGYTF.

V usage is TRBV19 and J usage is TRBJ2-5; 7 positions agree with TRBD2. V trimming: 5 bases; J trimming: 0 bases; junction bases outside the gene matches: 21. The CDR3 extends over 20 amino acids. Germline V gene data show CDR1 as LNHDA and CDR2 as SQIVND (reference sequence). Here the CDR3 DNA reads TGTGCCAGTAGTGGCCTCCCCCAGGCGGGACTACCTACGTACCAAGAGACCCAGTACTTC. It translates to CASSGLPQAGLPTYQETQYF.

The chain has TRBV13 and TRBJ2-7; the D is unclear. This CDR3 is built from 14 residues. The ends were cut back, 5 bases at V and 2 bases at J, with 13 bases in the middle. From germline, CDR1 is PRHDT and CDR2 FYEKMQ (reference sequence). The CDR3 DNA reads TGTGCCAGCAGCCAGTATATCGACCCCTACGAGCAGTACTTC. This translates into CASSQYIDPYEQYF.